The 21 T cell receptor beta chains listed next were all sequenced from one sample in a study of CD8+CD57+ T cells in acquired aplastic anemia. Researchers used genomic DNA as the template to profile TCR beta VDJ and CDR3. TCRdb used MiXCR to reprocess the reads, holding one entry per CDR3 protein. The data show some 120,000 distinct CDR3 sequences, roughly 50% seen once. Sequenced sample: sorted CD4+, CD8+, or CD8+CD57+ T cells (not recorded which) from PBMCs. Receptors were obtained from a human donor in good health, serving as a control.

V and J are TRBV29-1 and TRBJ1-2; D might be TRBD1 (5 bases). Germline-derived CDR1 and CDR2 are SQVTM and ANQGSEA. V was pared by 6 bases and J by 8 bases, with 19 bases between. The CDR3 covers 13 residues. In DNA form, the CDR3 reads TGCAGCGTGGATGGGGCCGCGGGGACGGGCTACACCTTC. Protein sequence: CSVDGAAGTGYTF. The full variable domain, its missing parts supplied by reference TRBV29-1 and TRBJ1-2, is SAVISQKPSRDICQRGTSLTIQCQVDSQVTMMFWYRQQPGQSLTLIATANQGSEATYESGFVIDKFPISRPNLTFSTLTVSNMSPEDSSIYLCSVDGAAGTGYTFGSGTRLTVV.

A word on this clonotype: A much more abundant neighbour one base away suggests this may be a read error. This chain joins TRBV5-6 and TRBJ1-1; no definite D call. Germline-derived CDR1 and CDR2 are SGHDT and YYEEEE. V gave up 4 bases and J gave up 8 bases, with 12 bases separating them. The CDR3 covers 12 residues. The CDR3 here is CASSRSAREAFF. DNA of the CDR3: TGTGCCAGCAGCCGTTCGGCGAGGGAAGCTTTCTTT.

This clonotype showed up just a few times. The chain joins TRBV15 to TRBJ1-6; no clear D. The germline V gene has CDR1 LNHNV and CDR2 YYDKDF (reference sequence). V shed 5 bases and J shed 9 bases, with 17 bases lying between them. This CDR3 comprises 15 residues. CDR3 sequence: CATSPTEGSTSPLHF. CDR3 nucleotides: TGTGCCACCAGCCCGACTGAGGGATCTACTTCACCCCTCCACTTT.

Points on this clonotype: At one end the junction does not follow the germline gene, possibly because of a read error. The J gene is TRBJ2-1, the V gene TRBV19; weak D call: TRBD1 (5 bases). CDR1 and CDR2 (germline): LNHDA, SQIVND (reference sequence). This CDR3 spans 12 amino acids. The CDR3 DNA reads TGTGCCAGTAGTATTGGAGACAGCCCCTCTTCCTTC. Translated: CASSIGDSPSSF.

The V call is TRBV15, the J call TRBJ2-7; TRBD1 might be the D (5 bases). V lost 5 bases and J lost 4, with 9 bases in between. The germline gives CDR1 LNHNV, CDR2 YYDKDF (reference sequence). The CDR3 has 12 residues. The CDR3 bases are TGTGCCACCAGCGCTCACAGGTACGAGCAGTACTTC. This codes for CATSAHRYEQYF. Drawing the rest from reference TRBV15 and TRBJ2-7, the complete variable domain is DAMVIQNPRYQVTQFGKPVTLSCSQTLNHNVMYWYQQKSSQAPKLLFHYYDKDFNNEADTPDNFQSRRPNTSFCFLDIRSPGLGDTAMYLCATSAHRYEQYFGPGTRLTVT.

The V and J genes are TRBV7-9 and TRBJ1-1; D gene unclear. The V end was cut by 5 bases, the J end by 0 bases, with 13 bases between. The CDR3 consists of 15 residues. In germline, CDR1 is SEHNR, CDR2 FQNEAQ (reference sequence). CDR3 DNA sequence: TGTGCCAGCAGCCAAACGGCACAGTTGAACACTGAAGCTTTCTTT. Translation gives CASSQTAQLNTEAFF.

The V and J genes are TRBV7-3 and TRBJ2-1, with 8 bases matching TRBD2. Germline trimming cut 0 bases from V and 4 bases from J; bases unmatched to any gene: 8. This CDR3 has 17 residues. Looked up from germline, CDR1 is SGHTA and CDR2 is FQGTGA. The CDR3 spells CASSLTPGGEVYNEQFF. CDR3 nucleotides: TGTGCCAGCAGCTTAACCCCGGGGGGGGAGGTTTACAATGAGCAGTTCTTC.

The gene calls are TRBV7-3 and TRBJ1-6; D gene uncertain. Deletions cut 2 bases from V and 6 bases from J, with 11 bases between. CDR1 is SGHTA and CDR2 is FQGTGA in the germline V gene. The CDR3 has 15 amino acids. CDR3: CASSLVPVINSPLHF. The CDR3 nucleotides read TGTGCCAGCAGCTTAGTTCCCGTCATTAATTCACCCCTCCACTTT.

Many counts were recorded for this clonotype. This rearrangement joins TRBV19 to TRBJ1-4, with D perhaps matching TRBD1 (6 bases). The length of the CDR3 is 12 residues. Looked up from germline, CDR1 is LNHDA and CDR2 is SQIVND (reference sequence). Trimming stripped 11 bases from V and 3 bases from J, with 10 bases between. The CDR3 coding sequence is TGTGCCGCTGGGGGCCCTAATGAAAAACTGTTTTTT. Its translation is CAAGGPNEKLFF.

This clonotype was observed many times. V is TRBV3-1 and J is TRBJ2-7; 14 bases map to TRBD2. The trim removed 6 bases at V and 3 bases at J, leaving 7 bases unmatched. Looked up from germline, CDR1 is LGHDT and CDR2 is YNNKEL (reference sequence). CDR3 length equals 16 residues. CDR3 in amino acids: CASRSGLAGDLYEQYF. The DNA for the CDR3 is TGTGCCAGCAGGTCGGGACTAGCGGGGGACCTCTACGAGCAGTACTTC.

In this sample, this clonotype turned up many times. The chain couples TRBV20-1 to TRBJ2-3; TRBD2 matches 12 bases. This CDR3 has 16 residues. V gave up 3 bases and J gave up 3 bases; unmatched junction bases: 7. Germline V gene sequence: CDR1 DFQATT, CDR2 SNEGSKA (reference sequence). The CDR3 nucleotides are TGCAGTGCTAGTAGGACTAGCGGGGATGGGACAGATACGCAGTATTTT. Translation gives CSASRTSGDGTDTQYF.

J is TRBJ2-1 and V is TRBV12-3 or TRBV12-4; 10 bases are shared with TRBD1. Losses at the gene ends were 7 bases for V and 3 bases for J; bases not matched to a gene: 6. This CDR3 is built from 15 residues. The CDR3 loop is CASNSGTGVYNEQFF. The CDR3, as DNA: TGTGCCAGCAACTCCGGGACAGGGGTCTACAATGAGCAGTTCTTC.

In DNA form, the CDR3 reads TGTGCCAGCAGCTTAGATTACGGGACGGAAAACTATGGCTACACCTTC. Translating gives CASSLDYGTENYGYTF. The chain combines TRBV5-6 with TRBJ1-2; maybe TRBD1 (5 bases). The CDR3 covers 16 residues. Between the trimmed V and J ends, which lost 2 bases and 2 bases, there was a span of 16 bases. CDR1 SGHDT and CDR2 YYEEEE come from the germline V gene.

V is TRBV2 and J is TRBJ1-1; D possibly corresponds to TRBD1 (5 bases). This CDR3 is built from 15 residues. Trimming removed 1 base from V and 1 base from J, with 10 bases in between. Germline assignment: CDR1 SNHLY and CDR2 FYNNEI. DNA of the CDR3: TGTGCCAGCAGTGAAGGCGGGACTTCGAACACTGAAGCTTTCTTT. Translation gives CASSEGGTSNTEAFF.

A remark on this clonotype: The junction differs from germline at one of its ends, possibly a read error. The V call is TRBV3-1, the J call TRBJ1-1, with D possibly being TRBD1 (5 bases). CDR3 length equals 15 residues. In germline, CDR1 is LGHDT, CDR2 YNNKEL (reference sequence). The CDR3 DNA follows: TGTGCCAGCAGCTCTAACACCCTCGTAGGGACTGAAGCTCTCTTT. Its protein is CASSSNTLVGTEALF.

This rearrangement joins TRBV15 to TRBJ2-7; 9 nucleotides align to TRBD1. V lost 1 base and J lost 1; bases outside the gene matches: 2. In germline, CDR1 is LNHNV, CDR2 YYDKDF (reference sequence). The CDR3 spans 15 residues. CDR3 in amino acids: CATSRGTGASYEQYV. The CDR3 DNA follows: TGTGCCACCAGCAGAGGGACAGGGGCATCCTACGAGCAGTACGTC.

The chain couples TRBV15 to TRBJ2-6; D unresolved. V lost 0 bases, J lost 0 bases, and 3 bases lay in between. The CDR3 consists of 15 residues. Looked up from germline, CDR1 is LNHNV and CDR2 is YYDKDF (reference sequence). CDR3 nucleotides: TGTGCCACCAGCAGAGACTACTCTGGGGCCAACGTCCTGACTTTC. It encodes CATSRDYSGANVLTF.

This clonotype appeared a single time. The chain is built from TRBV29-1 and TRBJ2-1; D ambiguous. Germline values: CDR1 SQVTM, CDR2 ANQGSEA. The length of the CDR3 is 10 residues. Trimming shortened V by 5 bases and J by 5 bases, and 4 bases separated the two germline ends. CDR3 nucleotide sequence: TGCAGCGTTCGTAACAATGAGCAGTTCTTC. Amino acids: CSVRNNEQFF.

The chain is built from TRBV9 and TRBJ2-5, with TRBD2 matching 16 bases. V dropped 3 bases and J dropped 5; count of bases not matched to a gene: 7. The CDR3 spans 17 residues. Germline lookup yields CDR1 SGDLS and CDR2 YYNGEE. CDR3 sequence: CASSEGLAGGPEETQYF. CDR3 in DNA: TGTGCCAGCAGCGAGGGACTAGCGGGAGGGCCGGAGGAGACCCAGTACTTC.

In nucleotides, the CDR3 is TGTGCCAGCAGCCTACCCACCCGGGGCCATTCACCCCTCCACTTT. Translated: CASSLPTRGHSPLHF. This rearrangement joins TRBV7-3 to TRBJ1-6, with TRBD1 as a possible D gene (5 bases). CDR1 is SGHTA, CDR2 FQGTGA, per germline. This CDR3 region has 15 residues. Trimming cost V 5 bases and J 8 bases, with 16 bases left between them.

The chain is built from TRBV2 and TRBJ1-1; no reliable D call. Germline V CDR1 and CDR2: SNHLY, FYNNEI. CDR3 size: 13 residues. V was pared by 4 bases and J by 1 base, with 7 bases between. The CDR3 loop reads CASSVRPNTEAFF. CDR3 DNA sequence: TGTGCCAGCAGTGTCAGGCCGAACACTGAAGCTTTCTTT.